This TCR beta chain was recorded in a study of blood T cell repertoires in COVID-19. Study-wide background: From T cells, B-cell-depleted T cells, or PBMCs came the material, which was cDNA or gDNA.

Original handling: Estimated nucleated cell counts came from reference gene primer amplification. The table came from immunoSEQ multiplex PCR; TCRdb's copy has only in-frame clones and leaves some out. From that table come the V and J calls and clone size; the DNA was used to work out D and trimming. The data hold a few hundred thousand clones, with roughly 89% observed a single time. V lost 6 bases, J lost 0 bases, and 14 bases lay in between. CDR1 and CDR2 from the germline V gene are LNHDA and SQIVND (reference sequence). The CDR3 extends over 15 amino acids. This TCR came from a woman in her sixties or seventies with COVID-19, enrolled during active disease. Input material: peripheral blood. The J gene is TRBJ1-1, the V gene TRBV19; D unresolved. CDR3 nucleotides: TGTGCCAGTAGAGCGAGATATCCCTTGAACACTGAAGCTTTCTTT. It codes for CASRARYPLNTEAFF.